These 26 T cell receptor beta chains share one sample of origin, sequenced in a study of blood T cell repertoires in COVID-19. Libraries were prepared by immunoSEQ multiplex PCR; TCRdb keeps only in-frame clonotypes and omits some of them. The data show some 30,000 clones, roughly 83% seen once. Sequences were obtained from peripheral blood. The receptors come from an older man with active COVID-19.

There are a few counts of this clone. The rearrangement links TRBV27 to TRBJ2-3; 7 bases agree with TRBD2. Germline V gene data show CDR1 as MNHEY and CDR2 as SMNVEV (reference sequence). CDR3 length: 15 residues. With V trimmed by 3 bases and J by 2 bases, 5 bases remained unmatched. CDR3: CASSFTGTTTDTQYF. The CDR3 region has the DNA TGTGCCAGCAGTTTCACCGGGACTACCACAGATACGCAGTATTTT.

CDR3 residues: CASSLEGSGHSYNEQFF. CDR3 sequence (DNA): TGTGCCAGCAGCTTAGAGGGGAGCGGTCACTCCTACAATGAGCAGTTCTTC. This sequence joins TRBV11-3 and TRBJ2-1; D perhaps matches TRBD2 (5 bases). This CDR3 contains 17 residues. Germline CDR1 and CDR2: SGHNT and YENEEA. With 0 bases removed from V and 0 bases from J, the gap between germline ends came to 12 bases.

V and J are TRBV7-9 and TRBJ1-3, with 8 bases matching TRBD1. The J segment lost 0 bases and the V segment lost 4 bases, leaving 5 bases of the junction unmatched. The CDR3 spans 16 residues. Germline V gives CDR1 SEHNR, CDR2 FQNEAQ (reference sequence). CDR3 region: CASSSQGASSGNTIYF. The CDR3 DNA sequence: TGTGCCAGCAGCTCGCAGGGGGCTAGCTCTGGAAACACCATATATTTT.

This chain connects TRBV27 to TRBJ2-7, with TRBD1 matching 8 bases. The CDR3 totals 14 residues. Germline V gene lookup returns CDR1 MNHEY and CDR2 SMNVEV (reference sequence). V lost 5 bases and J lost 0; bases outside the gene matches: 3. The CDR3 loop is CASSHRGTSYEQYF. Here the CDR3 DNA reads TGTGCCAGCAGTCACAGGGGGACCTCCTACGAGCAGTACTTC.

V usage is TRBV3-1 (or the pseudogene TRBV3-2) and J usage is TRBJ1-3, with 7 nucleotides matching TRBD1. This CDR3 is 14 amino acids long. V was pared by 4 bases and J by 0 bases, with 0 bases of the junction left unmatched. Germline V gives CDR1 LGHDT, CDR2 YNNKEL (reference sequence). The CDR3 loop is CASSPGGSGNTIYF. DNA of the CDR3: TGTGCCAGCAGCCCAGGGGGCTCTGGAAACACCATATATTTT.

The chain combines TRBV19 with TRBJ2-1; the match to TRBD2 covers 7 bases. The CDR3 has 14 residues. After removal of 4 bases from V and 7 bases from J, the junction contained 7 bases not matched to a gene. Germline CDR1 and CDR2: LNHDA and SQIVND (reference sequence). This chain's CDR3 is CASSTRTRWNEQFF. The CDR3 nucleotides read TGTGCCAGTAGTACCCGGACTAGGTGGAATGAGCAGTTCTTC.

The rearrangement links TRBV9 to TRBJ2-3; D call uncertain. Germline V gene data show CDR1 as SGDLS and CDR2 as YYNGEE. This CDR3 is 15 amino acids long. V dropped 0 bases and J dropped 3 bases, with 11 bases sitting between them. The CDR3 DNA reads as TGTGCCAGCAGCGTAGCTATCAGGTATACAGATACGCAGTATTTT. It codes for CASSVAIRYTDTQYF.

This chain uses TRBV3-1 (or the pseudogene TRBV3-2) with TRBJ1-1, with TRBD1 matching over 7 bases. The CDR3 is 14 residues long. CDR1 is LGHDT and CDR2 is YNNKEL in the germline V gene (reference sequence). Germline trimming cut 6 bases from V and 1 base from J; bases unmatched to any gene: 5. The CDR3 is CASRETGANTEAFF. The CDR3 DNA is TGTGCCAGCAGGGAAACAGGGGCGAACACTGAAGCTTTCTTT.

The chain links TRBV19 to TRBJ2-5, with D perhaps matching TRBD1 (5 bases). The CDR3 runs to 15 residues. Germline-derived CDR1 and CDR2 are LNHDA and SQIVND (reference sequence). Trimming cost V 10 bases and J 3 bases, with 21 bases left between them. The CDR3 nucleotides are TGTGCCACCCGACCCGGTGGGGCAGGCAAAGAGACCCAGTACTTC. Its translation: CATRPGGAGKETQYF.

The chain links TRBV2 to TRBJ1-1; 7 nucleotides match TRBD1. This CDR3 spans 14 amino acids. J was trimmed by 4 bases and V by 6 bases; bases with no gene match: 8. The germline V gene has CDR1 SNHLY and CDR2 FYNNEI. CDR3 sequence (DNA): TGTGCCAGCAGGACTGACAGGGCGAGCACTGAAGCTTTCTTT. Protein sequence: CASRTDRASTEAFF.

This chain links TRBV11-3 with TRBJ2-3; unclear D gene. The CDR3 runs 17 residues. Germline CDR1 SGHNT, CDR2 YENEEA. The V gene lost 6 bases and the J gene lost 2 bases, with 21 bases spanning the gap. This chain's CDR3 is CASRHGPANFITDTQYF. CDR3 DNA sequence: TGTGCCAGCAGACATGGGCCGGCGAATTTCATCACAGATACGCAGTATTTT.

This clone was recorded only once. This rearrangement joins TRBV18 to TRBJ2-1, with D uncertain. Germline assignment: CDR1 KGHSH and CDR2 LQKENI. There are 12 residues in the CDR3. The V and J ends lost 0 bases and 9 bases respectively, with 6 bases between them. The CDR3 DNA is TGTGCCAGCTCACCACCAGGCGGTGAGCAGTTCTTC. Its translation is CASSPPGGEQFF. The full variable domain, rest sourced from reference TRBV18 and TRBJ2-1, is NAGVMQNPRHLVRRRGQEARLRCSPMKGHSHVYWYRQLPEEGLKFMVYLQKENIIDESGMPKERFSAEFPKEGPSILRIQQVVRGDSAAYFCASSPPGGEQFFGPGTRLTVL.

This rearrangement joins TRBV3-1 (or the pseudogene TRBV3-2) to TRBJ1-1; D perhaps matches TRBD1 (5 bases). The germline CDR1 and CDR2 sequences are LGHDT and YNNKEL (reference sequence). The CDR3 runs to 14 residues. V was cut by 5 bases and J by 4 bases, with 14 bases left in between. CDR3 sequence: CASSVQAASTEAFF. Written as DNA, the CDR3 is TGTGCCAGCAGCGTACAGGCGGCGAGCACTGAAGCTTTCTTT.

This clone occurred once. J is TRBJ2-1 and V is TRBV2; D is uncertain. Trimming removed 3 bases at V and 4 bases at J, with 22 bases between. Looked up from germline, CDR1 is SNHLY and CDR2 is FYNNEI. CDR3 size: 18 residues. CDR3 sequence reads: CASSEFSLLQAIYNEQFF. CDR3 DNA: TGTGCCAGCAGTGAGTTCTCCCTTTTACAAGCGATTTACAATGAGCAGTTCTTC.

The rearrangement uses TRBV5-4 and TRBJ2-1; 12 bases align to TRBD2. Per germline, CDR1 SGHNT and CDR2 YYREEE (reference sequence). This CDR3 region has 18 residues. The V gene end was trimmed by 1 base and the J gene end by 0 bases; junction bases not matched to a gene: 5. Written as DNA, the CDR3 is TGTGCCAGCAGCTTGTTACTAGCGGGGGGTAGCTCCTACAATGAGCAGTTCTTC. It is translated as CASSLLLAGGSSYNEQFF.

As to this clone: This sample also contains other DNA sequences that code for the same CDR3. The chain is built from TRBV5-1 and TRBJ1-2, with unresolved D. The CDR3 length is 13 residues. Germline CDR1 is SGHRS and CDR2 is YFSETQ. V was shortened by 0 bases and J by 3 bases, with 6 bases between the two germline ends. The CDR3 sequence is CASSLDRDYGYTF. The CDR3 nucleotides read TGCGCCAGCAGCTTGGACAGAGACTATGGCTACACCTTC.

The chain is built from TRBV5-1 and TRBJ1-1; D not certain. V dropped 1 base and J dropped 1 base, with 8 bases sitting between them. This CDR3 has 14 residues. Per the germline V gene, CDR1 is SGHRS and CDR2 is YFSETQ. CDR3 in amino acids: CASSLSPTNTEAFF. CDR3 coding DNA: TGCGCCAGCAGCTTGTCACCTACGAACACTGAAGCTTTCTTT.

The rearrangement joins TRBV13 to TRBJ1-1; D is unclear. The V end was cut by 2 bases, the J end by 0 bases, with 10 bases between. The germline gives CDR1 PRHDT, CDR2 FYEKMQ (reference sequence). The CDR3 sequence is 15 residues long. The CDR3 DNA reads as TGTGCCAGCAGCTTAAGTGGACTTCTGAACACTGAAGCTTTCTTT. This sequence encodes CASSLSGLLNTEAFF.

The chain combines TRBV25-1 with TRBJ2-1, with D perhaps TRBD2 (7 bases). Trimming removed 2 bases at V and 1 base at J, with 12 bases between. Germline V gene sequence: CDR1 MGHDK, CDR2 SYGVNS. This CDR3 is built from 16 residues. The CDR3 spells CASSEGGGGSYNEQFF. The CDR3, as DNA: TGTGCCAGCAGTGAAGGGGGCGGGGGATCCTACAATGAGCAGTTCTTC.

The chain links TRBV2 to TRBJ2-5, with 9 positions matching TRBD1. Germline values: CDR1 SNHLY, CDR2 FYNNEI. This CDR3 is built from 15 residues. Losses at the gene ends were 8 bases for V and 5 bases for J; bases not matched to a gene: 12. In nucleotides, the CDR3 is TGTGCCAGCTCTCCCGGACAGGGGAAGTTGGAGACCCAGTACTTC. It encodes CASSPGQGKLETQYF.

The V and J genes are TRBV6-5 and TRBJ2-5; 13 nucleotides match TRBD2. This CDR3 has 15 residues. Germline trimming cut 5 bases from V and 5 bases from J; bases unmatched to any gene: 5. Germline V gives CDR1 MNHEY, CDR2 SVGAGI. In DNA form, the CDR3 reads TGTGCCAGCAGTCCAGCGACTAGCGGGGGGGAGACCCAGTACTTC. This encodes CASSPATSGGETQYF.

The rearrangement uses TRBV18 and TRBJ2-2; TRBD1 agrees at 9 bases. The CDR3 extends over 16 amino acids. Germline CDR1 reads KGHSH; CDR2 reads LQKENI. Trimming removed 4 bases from V and 6 bases from J; junction bases left unmatched: 9. The CDR3 DNA reads as TGTGCCAGCTCACGGCCGGGACAGGGAGGCGCCGGGGAGCTGTTTTTT. It codes for CASSRPGQGGAGELFF.

This clone has just a few counts. Here the CDR3 reads CASSEGGDRHLTNEQFF. The DNA of the CDR3 is TGTGCCAGCAGTGAAGGGGGCGACCGCCACCTTACGAATGAGCAGTTCTTC. The chain has TRBV6-1 and TRBJ2-1; D possibly corresponds to TRBD1 (5 bases). Germline V CDR1 and CDR2: MNHNS, SASEGT. The length of the CDR3 is 17 residues. Trimming shortened V by 1 base and J by 7 bases, and 20 bases separated the two germline ends.

The rearrangement links TRBV6-2 or TRBV6-3 to TRBJ2-3; D is uncertain. The germline CDR1 and CDR2 sequences are MNHEY and SVGEGT. V was cut by 4 bases and J by 4 bases, with 9 bases left in between. The CDR3 extends over 13 amino acids. DNA of the CDR3: TGTGCCAGCAGTTCAAAAGCCCCAGATACGCAGTATTTT. Protein sequence: CASSSKAPDTQYF.

This clone was seen just once. DNA for the CDR3: TGCGCCAGCAGCCGACGTTCGGGGGGCTCTGGGGCCAACGTCCTGACTTTC. This translates into CASSRRSGGSGANVLTF. This chain links TRBV5-1 with TRBJ2-6; 7 bases line up with TRBD2. Germline assignment: CDR1 SGHRS and CDR2 YFSETQ. The junction had 7 bases not matched to a gene; V was cut back by 4 bases and J by 0 bases. The CDR3 consists of 17 residues. The variable domain in full, with the rest retrieved from reference TRBV5-1 and TRBJ2-6, is KAGVTQTPRYLIKTRGQQVTLSCSPISGHRSVSWYQQTPGQGLQFLFEYFSETQRNKGNFPGRFSGRQFSNSRSEMNVSTLELGDSALYLCASSRRSGGSGANVLTFGAGSRLTVL.

A word on this clone: The junction departs from germline at one end; a sequencing error may be responsible. The chain carries TRBV7-2 and TRBJ1-3; perhaps TRBD1 as D (6 bases). The CDR3 extends over 14 amino acids. Per the germline V gene, CDR1 is SGHTA and CDR2 is FQGNSA. The chain's CDR3 is CAGSSPGAGNTIYF. CDR3 DNA sequence: TGTGCCGGCAGCTCCCCAGGGGCTGGAAACACCATATATTTT. The full variable domain, completed using reference TRBV7-2 and TRBJ1-3, is GAGVSQSPSNKVTEKGKDVELRCDPISGHTALYWYRQSLGQGLEFLIYFQGNSAPDKSGLPSDRFSAERTGGSVSTLTIQRTQQEDSAVYLCAGSSPGAGNTIYFGEGSWLTVV.